This T cell receptor beta chain is drawn from a study of human T cells and chemical hapten exposure. Time point noted: patch test 1, 2 weeks after DPC sensitization. Treatment noted: therapeutic diphenylcyclopropenone sensitization with weekly scalp DPC. TCRdb ran MiXCR on the RACE reads and lists one entry per CDR3 protein. The table has tens of thousands of distinct CDR3 sequences, roughly a tenth seen once. This clonotype was observed a few times. This CDR3 spans 13 amino acids. V gave up 3 bases and J gave up 7 bases, with 12 bases separating them. Germline V gives CDR1 KGHSH, CDR2 LQKENI. The material sequenced was whole blood, taken in connection with sensitization to the hapten diphenylcyclopropenone (DPC). This chain connects TRBV18 to TRBJ1-1; D is uncertain. The sequence was obtained from a woman in her forties with alopecia areata. Some clones in this sample may be carry-over from other donors' samples. The CDR3 here is CASSPLLRDEAFF. CDR3 DNA sequence: TGTGCCAGCTCACCGCTCTTAAGGGATGAAGCTTTCTTT.